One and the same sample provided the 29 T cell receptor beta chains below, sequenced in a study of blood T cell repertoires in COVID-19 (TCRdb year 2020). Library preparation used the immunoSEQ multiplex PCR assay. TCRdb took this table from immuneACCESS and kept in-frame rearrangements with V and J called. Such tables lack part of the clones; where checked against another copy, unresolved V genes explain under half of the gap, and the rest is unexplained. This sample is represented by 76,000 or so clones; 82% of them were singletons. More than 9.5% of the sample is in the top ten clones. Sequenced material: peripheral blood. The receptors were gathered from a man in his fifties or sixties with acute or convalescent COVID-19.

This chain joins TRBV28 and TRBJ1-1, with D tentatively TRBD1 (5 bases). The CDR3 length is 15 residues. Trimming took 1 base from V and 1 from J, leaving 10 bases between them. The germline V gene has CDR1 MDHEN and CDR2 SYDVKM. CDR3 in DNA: TGTGCCAGCAGTTTATTGCCGGGGGGGAACACTGAAGCTTTCTTT. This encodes CASSLLPGGNTEAFF. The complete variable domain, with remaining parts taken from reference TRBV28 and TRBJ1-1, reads DVKVTQSSRYLVKRTGEKVFLECVQDMDHENMFWYRQDPGLGLRLIYFSYDVKMKEKGDIPEGYSVSREKKERFSLILESASTNQTSMYLCASSLLPGGNTEAFFGQGTRLTVV.

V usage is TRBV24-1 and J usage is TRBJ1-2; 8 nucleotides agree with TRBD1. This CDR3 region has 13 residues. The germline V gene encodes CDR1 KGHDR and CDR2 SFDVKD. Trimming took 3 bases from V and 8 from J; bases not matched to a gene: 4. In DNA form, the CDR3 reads TGTGCCACCAGTGATGTACAGGGGGTCGGCTACACCTTC. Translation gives CATSDVQGVGYTF.

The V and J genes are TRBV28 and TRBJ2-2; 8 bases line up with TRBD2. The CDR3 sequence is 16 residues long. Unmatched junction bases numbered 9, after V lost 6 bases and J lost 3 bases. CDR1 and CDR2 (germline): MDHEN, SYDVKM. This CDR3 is CASRSGLDLYTGELFF. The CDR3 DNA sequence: TGTGCCAGCAGATCGGGACTAGACCTTTACACCGGGGAGCTGTTTTTT.

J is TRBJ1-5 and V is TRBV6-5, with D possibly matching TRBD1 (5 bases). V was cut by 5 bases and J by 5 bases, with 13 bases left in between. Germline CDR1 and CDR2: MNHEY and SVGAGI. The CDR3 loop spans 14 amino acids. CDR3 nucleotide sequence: TGTGCCAGCAGTATAAACCGGGGGGATCAGCCCCAGCATTTT. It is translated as CASSINRGDQPQHF.

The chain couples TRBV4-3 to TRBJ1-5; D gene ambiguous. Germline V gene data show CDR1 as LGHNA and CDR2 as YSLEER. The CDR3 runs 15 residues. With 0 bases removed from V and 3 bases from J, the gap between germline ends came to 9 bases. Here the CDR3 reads CASSQEFLVNQPQHF. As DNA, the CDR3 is TGCGCCAGCAGCCAAGAATTTCTCGTCAATCAGCCCCAGCATTTT.

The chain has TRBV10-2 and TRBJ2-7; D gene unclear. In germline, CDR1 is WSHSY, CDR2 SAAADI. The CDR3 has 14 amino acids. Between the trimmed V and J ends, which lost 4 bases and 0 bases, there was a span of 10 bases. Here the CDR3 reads CASSGRLNSYEQYF. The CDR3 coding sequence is TGCGCCAGCAGTGGGCGGCTGAACTCCTACGAGCAGTACTTC.

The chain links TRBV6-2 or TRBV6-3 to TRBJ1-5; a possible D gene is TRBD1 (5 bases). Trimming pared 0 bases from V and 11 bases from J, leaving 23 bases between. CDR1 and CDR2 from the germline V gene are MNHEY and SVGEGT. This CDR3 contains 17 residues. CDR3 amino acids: CASSYSHRARDFTTQHF. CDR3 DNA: TGTGCCAGCAGTTACTCACACCGGGCCAGGGACTTCACAACCCAGCATTTT.

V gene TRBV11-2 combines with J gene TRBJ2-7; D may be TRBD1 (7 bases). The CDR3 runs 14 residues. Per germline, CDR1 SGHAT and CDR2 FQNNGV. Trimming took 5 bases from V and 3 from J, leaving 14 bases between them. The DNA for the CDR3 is TGTGCCAGCAGCGGGGGGACAGCCCTCTACGAGCAGTACTTC. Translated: CASSGGTALYEQYF.

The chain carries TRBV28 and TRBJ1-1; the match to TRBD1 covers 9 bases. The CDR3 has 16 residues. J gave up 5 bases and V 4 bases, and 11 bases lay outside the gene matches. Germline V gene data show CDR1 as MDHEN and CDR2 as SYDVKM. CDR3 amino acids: CASSSGAGTGSTEAFF. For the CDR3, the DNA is TGTGCCAGCAGTTCCGGGGCCGGGACAGGGTCGACTGAAGCTTTCTTT.

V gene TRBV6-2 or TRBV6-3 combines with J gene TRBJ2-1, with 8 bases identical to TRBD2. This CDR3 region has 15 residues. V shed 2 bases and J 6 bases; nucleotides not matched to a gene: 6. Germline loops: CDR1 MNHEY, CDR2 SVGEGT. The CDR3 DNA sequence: TGTGCCAGCAGTTACAGGAGACTAGCGTCCAATGAGCAGTTCTTC. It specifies CASSYRRLASNEQFF.

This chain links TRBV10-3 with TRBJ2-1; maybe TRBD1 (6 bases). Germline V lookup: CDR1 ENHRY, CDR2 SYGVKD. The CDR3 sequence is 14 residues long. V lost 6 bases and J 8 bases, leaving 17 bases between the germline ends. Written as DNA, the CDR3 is TGTGCCATCAGCGTATCTAACAGGGTCGATGAGCAGTTCTTC. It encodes CAISVSNRVDEQFF.

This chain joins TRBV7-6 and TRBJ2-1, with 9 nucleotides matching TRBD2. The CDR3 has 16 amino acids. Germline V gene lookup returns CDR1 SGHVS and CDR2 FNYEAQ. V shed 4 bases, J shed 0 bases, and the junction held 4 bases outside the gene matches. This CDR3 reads CASSSQLAGSYNEQFF. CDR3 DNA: TGTGCCAGCAGCTCGCAACTAGCGGGCTCCTACAATGAGCAGTTCTTC.

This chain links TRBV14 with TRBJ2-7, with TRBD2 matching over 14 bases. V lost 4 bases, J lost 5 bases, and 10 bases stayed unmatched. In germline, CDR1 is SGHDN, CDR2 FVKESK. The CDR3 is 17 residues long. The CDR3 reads CASSPLTSGRVYDEQYF. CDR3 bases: TGTGCCAGCAGCCCCTTGACTAGCGGGAGGGTATACGACGAGCAGTACTTC.

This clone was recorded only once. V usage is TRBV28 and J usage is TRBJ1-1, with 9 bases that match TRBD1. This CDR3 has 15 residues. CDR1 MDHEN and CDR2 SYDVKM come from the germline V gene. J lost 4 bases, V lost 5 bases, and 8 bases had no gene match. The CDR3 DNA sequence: TGTGCCAGCAGTACCCCAACAGGGGGCATCACTGAAGCTTTCTTT. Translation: CASSTPTGGITEAFF.

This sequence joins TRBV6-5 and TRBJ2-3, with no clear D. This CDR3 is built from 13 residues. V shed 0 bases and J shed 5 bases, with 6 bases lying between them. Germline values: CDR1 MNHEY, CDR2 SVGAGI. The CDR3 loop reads CASSYSRVDTQYF. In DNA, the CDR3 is TGTGCCAGCAGTTACTCCCGGGTAGATACGCAGTATTTT.

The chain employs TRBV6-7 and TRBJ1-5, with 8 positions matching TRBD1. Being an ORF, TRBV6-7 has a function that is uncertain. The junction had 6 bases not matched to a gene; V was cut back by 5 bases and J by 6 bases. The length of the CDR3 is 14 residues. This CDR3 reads CASSQGQGCQPQHF. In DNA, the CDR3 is TGTGCCAGCAGTCAAGGACAGGGATGTCAGCCCCAGCATTTT.

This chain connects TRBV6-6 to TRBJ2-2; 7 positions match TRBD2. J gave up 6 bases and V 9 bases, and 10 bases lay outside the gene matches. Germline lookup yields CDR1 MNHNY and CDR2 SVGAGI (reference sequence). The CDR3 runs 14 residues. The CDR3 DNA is TGTGCCAGTGAATCGGGGGAGGGGCCCGGGGAGCTGTTTTTT. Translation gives CASESGEGPGELFF.

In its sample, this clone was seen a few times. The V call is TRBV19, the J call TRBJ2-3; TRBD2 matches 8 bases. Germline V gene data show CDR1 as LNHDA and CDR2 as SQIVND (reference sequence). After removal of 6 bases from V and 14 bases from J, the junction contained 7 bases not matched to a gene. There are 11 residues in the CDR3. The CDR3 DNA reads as TGTGCCAGTAGCGTAGCGGGACGGTGGTATTTT. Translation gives CASSVAGRWYF.

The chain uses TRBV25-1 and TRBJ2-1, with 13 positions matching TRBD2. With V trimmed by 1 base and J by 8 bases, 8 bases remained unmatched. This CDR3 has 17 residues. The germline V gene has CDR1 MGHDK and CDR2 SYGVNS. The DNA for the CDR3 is TGTGCCAGCAGTGAATCGGGAGGGACTAGCGGGACGCATGAGCAGTTCTTC. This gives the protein CASSESGGTSGTHEQFF. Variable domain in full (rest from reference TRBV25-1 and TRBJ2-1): EADIYQTPRYLVIGTGKKITLECSQTMGHDKMYWYQQDPGMELHLIHYSYGVNSTEKGDLSSESTVSRIRTEHFPLTLESARPSHTSQYLCASSESGGTSGTHEQFFGPGTRLTVL.

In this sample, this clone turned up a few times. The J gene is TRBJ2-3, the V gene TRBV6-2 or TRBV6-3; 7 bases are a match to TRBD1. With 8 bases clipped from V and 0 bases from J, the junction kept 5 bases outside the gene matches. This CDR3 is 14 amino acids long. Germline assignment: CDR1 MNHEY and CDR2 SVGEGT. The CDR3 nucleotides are TGTGCCAGCCGCCAGGGGGTTAGCACAGATACGCAGTATTTT. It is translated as CASRQGVSTDTQYF.

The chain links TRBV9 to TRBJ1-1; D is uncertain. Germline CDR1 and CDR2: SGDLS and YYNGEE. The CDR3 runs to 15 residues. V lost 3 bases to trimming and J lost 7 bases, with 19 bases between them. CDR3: CASSAEVSPTGEAFF. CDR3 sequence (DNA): TGTGCCAGCAGCGCGGAGGTGAGCCCTACTGGTGAAGCTTTCTTT.

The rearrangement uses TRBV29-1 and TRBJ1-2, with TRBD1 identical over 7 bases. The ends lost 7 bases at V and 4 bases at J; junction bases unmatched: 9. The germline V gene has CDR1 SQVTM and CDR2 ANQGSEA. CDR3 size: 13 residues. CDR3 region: CSALGQALYGYTF. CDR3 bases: TGCAGCGCCCTAGGACAGGCGCTCTATGGCTACACCTTC.

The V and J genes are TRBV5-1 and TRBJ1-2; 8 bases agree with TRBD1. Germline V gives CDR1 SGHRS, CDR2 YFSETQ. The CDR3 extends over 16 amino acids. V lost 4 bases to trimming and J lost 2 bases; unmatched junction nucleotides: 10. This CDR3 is CASSQWGQDLNYGYTF. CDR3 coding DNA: TGCGCCAGCAGCCAATGGGGACAGGATTTGAACTATGGCTACACCTTC.

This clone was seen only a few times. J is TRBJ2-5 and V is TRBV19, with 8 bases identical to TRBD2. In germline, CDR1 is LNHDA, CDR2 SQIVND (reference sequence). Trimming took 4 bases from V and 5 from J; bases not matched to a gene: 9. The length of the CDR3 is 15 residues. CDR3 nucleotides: TGTGCCAGTAGTACGGGGGGGTTACGCCGGGAGACCCAGTACTTC. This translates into CASSTGGLRRETQYF. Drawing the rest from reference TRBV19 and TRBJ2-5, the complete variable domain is DGGITQSPKYLFRKEGQNVTLSCEQNLNHDAMYWYRQDPGQGLRLIYYSQIVNDFQKGDIAEGYSVSREKKESFPLTVTSAQKNPTAFYLCASSTGGLRRETQYFGPGTRLLVL.

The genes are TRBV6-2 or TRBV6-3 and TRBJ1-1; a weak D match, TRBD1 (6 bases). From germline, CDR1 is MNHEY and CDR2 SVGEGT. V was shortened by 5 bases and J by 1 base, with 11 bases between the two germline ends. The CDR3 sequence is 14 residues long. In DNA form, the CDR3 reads TGTGCCAGCAGTCTCGCGACAGGGAACACTGAAGCTTTCTTT. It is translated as CASSLATGNTEAFF.

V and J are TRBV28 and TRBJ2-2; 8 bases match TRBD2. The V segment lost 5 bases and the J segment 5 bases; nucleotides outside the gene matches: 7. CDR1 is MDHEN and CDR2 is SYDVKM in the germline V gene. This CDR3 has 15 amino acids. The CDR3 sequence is CASSRAGGKTGELFF. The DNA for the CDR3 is TGTGCCAGCAGTAGGGCGGGAGGAAAGACCGGGGAGCTGTTTTTT. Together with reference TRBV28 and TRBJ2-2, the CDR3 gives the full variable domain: DVKVTQSSRYLVKRTGEKVFLECVQDMDHENMFWYRQDPGLGLRLIYFSYDVKMKEKGDIPEGYSVSREKKERFSLILESASTNQTSMYLCASSRAGGKTGELFFGEGSRLTVL.

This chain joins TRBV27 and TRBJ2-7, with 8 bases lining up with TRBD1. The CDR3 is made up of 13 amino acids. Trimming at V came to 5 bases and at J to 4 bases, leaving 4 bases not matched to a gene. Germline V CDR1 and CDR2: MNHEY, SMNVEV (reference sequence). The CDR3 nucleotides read TGTGCCAGCAGTCCACGGACAGGGTACGAGCAGTACTTC. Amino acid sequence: CASSPRTGYEQYF.

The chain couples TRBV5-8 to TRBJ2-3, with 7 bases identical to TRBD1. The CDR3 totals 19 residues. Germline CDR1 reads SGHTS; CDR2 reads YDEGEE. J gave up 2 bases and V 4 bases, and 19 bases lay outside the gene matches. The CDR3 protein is CASSEKTGKRSANTDTQYF. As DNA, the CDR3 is TGTGCCAGCAGCGAGAAGACAGGGAAGCGGTCGGCGAACACAGATACGCAGTATTTT.

CDR3 DNA sequence: TGTGCCAGCAGTTACTCGGACAGGATCTATGGCTACACCTTC. It encodes CASSYSDRIYGYTF. This chain links TRBV6-2 or TRBV6-3 with TRBJ1-2, with TRBD1 matching 7 bases. The CDR3 consists of 14 residues. Trimming at V came to 0 bases and at J to 4 bases, leaving 2 bases not matched to a gene. Germline loops: CDR1 MNHEY, CDR2 SVGEGT.